These T cell receptor beta chains were read from a single sample in a study of blood T cell repertoires in COVID-19. TCRdb keeps only in-frame clones here, not all; method: immunoSEQ multiplex PCR. The sample has 100,000 to 150,000 clones, 84% seen once. The material sequenced was PBMCs or T cells enriched from blood (not recorded which). These receptors were taken from a man aged 40-50 years with acute COVID-19. Both conserved end residues are part of each CDR3. The order of the fields is D gene, V gene, clone size, J gene, CDR3 protein, CDR3 DNA. The D gene is left open where the match is weak. Some rows have no size entry. The others give once, few or many, or a class for an expanded clone.

.	TRBV6-5	.	TRBJ2-7	CASGSETYEQYF	TGTGCCAGCGGTAGCGAGACCTACGAGCAGTACTTC
TRBD2	TRBV4-1	once	TRBJ2-3	CASSQEVSTSASLTDTQYF	TGCGCCAGCAGCCAAGAGGTGTCGACTAGCGCCTCCCTTACAGATACGCAGTATTTT
TRBD1	TRBV6-5	.	TRBJ1-5	CASSSGQGAGNQPQHF	TGTGCCAGCAGTTCGGGACAGGGGGCGGGCAATCAGCCCCAGCATTTT
.	TRBV28	.	TRBJ1-6	CATQGYNSPLHF	TGTGCCACCCAGGGTTATAATTCACCCCTCCACTTT
TRBD1	TRBV24-1	.	TRBJ2-1	CATSDSGTGTYNEQFF	TGTGCCACCAGTGATTCCGGGACAGGAACCTACAATGAGCAGTTCTTC
.	TRBV19	.	TRBJ1-1	CASIPYGGGTEAFF	TGTGCCAGTATACCATACGGGGGAGGCACTGAAGCTTTCTTT
TRBD1	TRBV27	.	TRBJ1-5	CASSLIATGTGNQPQHF	TGTGCCAGCAGTTTAATAGCGACAGGGACTGGCAATCAGCCCCAGCATTTT
.	TRBV11-3	.	TRBJ2-2	CASSLQADTGELFF	TGTGCCAGCAGCTTACAAGCGGACACCGGGGAGCTGTTTTTT
TRBD1	TRBV6-5	.	TRBJ1-1	CASSYDGNRGRAAFF	TGTGCCAGCAGTTACGACGGTAACAGGGGGCGGGCAGCTTTCTTT
TRBD1	TRBV3-1/TRBV3-2	.	TRBJ1-2	CASSLPDRYYGYTF	TGTGCCAGCAGCCTTCCGGACAGGTACTATGGCTACACCTTC
TRBD1	TRBV2	.	TRBJ1-5	CASRGTASNQPQHF	TGTGCCAGCAGGGGGACAGCCAGCAATCAGCCCCAGCATTTT
.	TRBV30	.	TRBJ1-1	CAWSRGTEAFF	TGTGCCTGGAGTCGGGGGACTGAAGCTTTCTTT
TRBD1	TRBV6-5	.	TRBJ2-5	CASKPDRAIETQYF	TGTGCCAGCAAACCCGACAGGGCCATAGAGACCCAGTACTTC
TRBD2	TRBV7-9	.	TRBJ2-2	CASSLLAGSNTGELFF	TGTGCCAGCAGCTTACTAGCGGGTTCGAACACCGGGGAGCTGTTTTTT
.	TRBV14	.	TRBJ2-1	CASSQVVRDNEQFF	TGTGCCAGCAGCCAAGTGGTCAGGGATAATGAGCAGTTCTTC
.	TRBV25-1	.	TRBJ1-6	CASMGGLGSPLHF	TGTGCCAGCATGGGGGGGCTGGGCTCACCCCTCCACTTT
TRBD2	TRBV11-2	.	TRBJ2-3	CASSHGYSGRGGDTQYF	TGTGCCAGCAGCCACGGGTATAGCGGGAGGGGAGGAGATACGCAGTATTTT
.	TRBV5-6	.	TRBJ2-6	CASSPVGANVLTF	TGTGCCAGCAGCCCGGTGGGGGCCAACGTCCTGACTTTC
TRBD2	TRBV7-2	.	TRBJ2-7	CASSSYRGDQSYEQYF	TGTGCCAGCAGCTCCTACCGGGGGGACCAATCCTACGAGCAGTACTTC
TRBD1	TRBV28	.	TRBJ1-2	CASSLVTGANYGYTF	TGTGCCAGCAGTTTAGTAACAGGGGCTAACTATGGCTACACCTTC
.	TRBV7-2	.	TRBJ2-5	CASSPGGWETQYF	TGTGCCAGCAGCCCTGGGGGGTGGGAGACCCAGTACTTC
.	TRBV7-8	.	TRBJ1-2	CASSLGASYGYTF	TGTGCCAGCAGCTTAGGGGCCAGCTATGGCTACACCTTC
.	TRBV5-1	.	TRBJ2-3	CASSLDGGFTDTQYF	TGCGCCAGCAGCTTGGATGGGGGGTTCACAGATACGCAGTATTTT
.	TRBV7-6	.	TRBJ2-1	CATSGAGRDHEQFF	TGTGCCACATCGGGAGCAGGGAGAGACCATGAGCAGTTCTTC
TRBD2	TRBV14	.	TRBJ2-3	CASSRSGGVLTDTQYF	TGTGCCAGCAGCCGCAGCGGGGGGGTCCTCACAGATACGCAGTATTTT
TRBD2	TRBV27	.	TRBJ2-7	CASSLWSSGSYEQYF	TGTGCCAGCAGTTTATGGTCTAGCGGATCCTACGAGCAGTACTTC
TRBD1	TRBV6-6	.	TRBJ1-6	CASSYGGTGASPLHF	TGTGCCAGCAGTTACGGAGGGACAGGGGCTTCACCCCTCCACTTT
.	TRBV18	.	TRBJ2-3	CASSPSGLTDTQYF	TGTGCCAGCTCACCTAGCGGACTAACAGATACGCAGTATTTT
.	TRBV7-9	.	TRBJ2-5	CAFGEQETQYF	TGTGCGTTCGGGGAGCAAGAGACCCAGTACTTC
.	TRBV7-8	.	TRBJ1-3	CASSLGLGALSGNTIYF	TGTGCCAGCAGCTTAGGATTGGGGGCGCTTTCTGGAAACACCATATATTTT
.	TRBV6-5	.	TRBJ1-5	CASSSLEGAGNQPQHF	TGTGCCAGCAGTTCCCTAGAAGGGGCCGGGAATCAGCCCCAGCATTTT
.	TRBV6-5	once	TRBJ2-7	CASSYRGHEQYF	TGTGCCAGCAGCTATAGGGGCCACGAGCAGTACTTC
.	TRBV6-5	.	TRBJ1-4	CASSYGGVREKLFF	TGTGCCAGCAGTTACGGCGGGGTCCGAGAAAAACTGTTTTTT
.	TRBV19	.	TRBJ1-5	CASGRSSNQPQHF	TGTGCCAGTGGTCGGAGTAGCAATCAGCCCCAGCATTTT
.	TRBV5-1	.	TRBJ1-2	CASSSTGLNYGYTF	TGCGCCAGCAGCTCCACGGGACTAAACTATGGCTACACCTTC
TRBD1	TRBV5-8	.	TRBJ1-2	CASSARQGDGYTF	TGTGCCAGCAGCGCAAGACAGGGGGATGGCTACACCTTC
.	TRBV9	.	TRBJ2-2	CASGGQNTGELFF	TGTGCCAGCGGGGGACAGAACACCGGGGAGCTGTTTTTT
.	TRBV15	.	TRBJ1-1	CATSGQLENTEAFF	TGTGCCACCAGCGGACAGCTCGAGAACACTGAAGCTTTCTTT
.	TRBV5-1	.	TRBJ2-3	CASSPSFVGANTQYF	TGCGCCAGCAGCCCCTCCTTCGTGGGAGCAAATACGCAGTATTTT
.	TRBV5-5	.	TRBJ2-7	CASTLGERALEQYF	TGTGCCAGCACCTTAGGGGAAAGGGCCTTGGAGCAGTACTTC
.	TRBV3-1/TRBV3-2	.	TRBJ2-1	CASSLGQGKEEFF	TGTGCCAGCAGCCTAGGGCAGGGAAAGGAAGAATTCTTC